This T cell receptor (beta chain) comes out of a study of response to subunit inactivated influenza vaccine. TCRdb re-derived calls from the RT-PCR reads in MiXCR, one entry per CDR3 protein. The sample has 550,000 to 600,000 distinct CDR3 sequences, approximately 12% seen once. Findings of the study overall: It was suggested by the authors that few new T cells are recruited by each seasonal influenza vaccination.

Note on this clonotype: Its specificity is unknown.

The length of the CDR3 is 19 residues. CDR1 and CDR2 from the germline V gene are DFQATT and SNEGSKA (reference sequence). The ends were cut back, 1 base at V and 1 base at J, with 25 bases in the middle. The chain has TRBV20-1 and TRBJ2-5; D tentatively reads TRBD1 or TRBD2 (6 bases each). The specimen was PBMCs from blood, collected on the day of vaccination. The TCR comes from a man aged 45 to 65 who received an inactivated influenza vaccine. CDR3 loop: CSARGAVGGLSSGQETQYF. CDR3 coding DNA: TGCAGTGCTAGAGGCGCCGTGGGGGGCCTTTCCTCGGGCCAAGAGACCCAGTACTTC.